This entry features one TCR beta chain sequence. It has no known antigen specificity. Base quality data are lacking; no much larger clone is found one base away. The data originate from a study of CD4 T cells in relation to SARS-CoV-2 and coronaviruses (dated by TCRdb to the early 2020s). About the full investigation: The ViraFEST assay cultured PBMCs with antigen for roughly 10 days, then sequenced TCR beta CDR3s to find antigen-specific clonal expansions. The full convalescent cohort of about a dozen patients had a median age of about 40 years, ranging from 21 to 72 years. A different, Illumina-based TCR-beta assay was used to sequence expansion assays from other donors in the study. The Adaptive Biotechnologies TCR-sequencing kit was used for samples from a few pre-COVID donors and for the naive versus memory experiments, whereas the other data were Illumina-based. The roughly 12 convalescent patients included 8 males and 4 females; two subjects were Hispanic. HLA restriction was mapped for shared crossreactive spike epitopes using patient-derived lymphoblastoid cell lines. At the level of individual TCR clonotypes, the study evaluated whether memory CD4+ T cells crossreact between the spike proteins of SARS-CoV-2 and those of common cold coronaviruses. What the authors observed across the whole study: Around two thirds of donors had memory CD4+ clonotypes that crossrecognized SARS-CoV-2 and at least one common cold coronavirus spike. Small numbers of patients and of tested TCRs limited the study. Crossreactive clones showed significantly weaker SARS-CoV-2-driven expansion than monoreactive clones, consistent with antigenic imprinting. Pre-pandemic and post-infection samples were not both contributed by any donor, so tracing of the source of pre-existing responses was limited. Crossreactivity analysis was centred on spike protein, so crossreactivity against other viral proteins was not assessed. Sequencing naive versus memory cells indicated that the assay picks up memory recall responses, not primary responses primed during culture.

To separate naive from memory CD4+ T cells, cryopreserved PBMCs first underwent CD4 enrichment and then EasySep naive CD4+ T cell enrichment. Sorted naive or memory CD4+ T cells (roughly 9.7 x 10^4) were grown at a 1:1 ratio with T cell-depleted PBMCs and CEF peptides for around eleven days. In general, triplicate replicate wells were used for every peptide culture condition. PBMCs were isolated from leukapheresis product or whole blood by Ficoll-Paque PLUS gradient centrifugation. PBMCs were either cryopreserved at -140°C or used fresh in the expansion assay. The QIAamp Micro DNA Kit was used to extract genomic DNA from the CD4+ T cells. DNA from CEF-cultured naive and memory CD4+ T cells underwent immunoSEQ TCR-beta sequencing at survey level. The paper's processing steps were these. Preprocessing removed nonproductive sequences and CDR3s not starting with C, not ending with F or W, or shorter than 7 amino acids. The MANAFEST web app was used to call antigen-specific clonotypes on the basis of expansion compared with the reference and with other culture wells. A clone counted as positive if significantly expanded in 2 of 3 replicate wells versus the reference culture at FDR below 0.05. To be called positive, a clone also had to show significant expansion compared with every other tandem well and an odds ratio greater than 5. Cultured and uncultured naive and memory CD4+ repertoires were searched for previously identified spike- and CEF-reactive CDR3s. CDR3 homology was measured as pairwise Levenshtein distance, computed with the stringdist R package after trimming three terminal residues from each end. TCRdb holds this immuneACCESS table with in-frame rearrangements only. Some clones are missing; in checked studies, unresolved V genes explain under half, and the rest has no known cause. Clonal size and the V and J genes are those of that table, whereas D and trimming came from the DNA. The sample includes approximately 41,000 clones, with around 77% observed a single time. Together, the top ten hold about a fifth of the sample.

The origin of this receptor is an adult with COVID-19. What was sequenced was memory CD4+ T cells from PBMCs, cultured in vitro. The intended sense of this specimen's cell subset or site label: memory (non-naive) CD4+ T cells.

The nucleotide sequence reads TGTGCCAGCAGCTTAACCTACGGGACAGGGAACGGAAACACCATATATTTT. Its coded protein is CASSLTYGTGNGNTIYF. The chain is encoded by TRBV7-9 joined to TRBJ1-3; TRBD1 fits 9 bases in the junction. According to the germline V gene (reference sequence), CDR1 reads SEHNR and CDR2 reads FQNEAQ. V lost 2 bases and J lost 4 bases, and the count of bases not matched to a germline gene is 9. There are 17 amino acids in the CDR3, from cysteine to phenylalanine inclusive. Solely the CDR3 DNA is kept, with 51 bases framed from the first base. The entire variable domain, with the stretches around the CDR3 drawn from the reference TRBV7-9 and TRBJ1-3 proteins, is DTGVSQNPRHKITKRGQNVTFRCDPISEHNRLYWYRQTLGQGPEFLTYFQNEAQLEKSRLLSDRFSAERPKGSFSTLEIQRTEQGDSAMYLCASSLTYGTGNGNTIYFGEGSWLTVV.